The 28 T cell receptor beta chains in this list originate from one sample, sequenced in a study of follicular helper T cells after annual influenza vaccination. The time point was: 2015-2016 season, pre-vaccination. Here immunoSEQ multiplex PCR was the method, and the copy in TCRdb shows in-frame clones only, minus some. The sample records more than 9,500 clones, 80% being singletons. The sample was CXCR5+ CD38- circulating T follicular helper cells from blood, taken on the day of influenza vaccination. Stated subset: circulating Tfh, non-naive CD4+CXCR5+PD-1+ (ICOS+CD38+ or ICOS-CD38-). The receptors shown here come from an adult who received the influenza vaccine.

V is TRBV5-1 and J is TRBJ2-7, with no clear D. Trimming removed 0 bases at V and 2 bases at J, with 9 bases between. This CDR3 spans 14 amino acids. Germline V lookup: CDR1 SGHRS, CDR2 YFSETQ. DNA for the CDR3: TGCGCCAGCAGCTTGGCCTCTTTCACCTACGAGCAGTACTTC. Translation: CASSLASFTYEQYF.

CDR3 nucleotides: TGTGCCAGCAGCCATCCCGGACAGGGGGCAGAAGAGCAGTACTTC. As protein: CASSHPGQGAEEQYF. The rearrangement joins TRBV6-1 to TRBJ2-7; 11 nucleotides align to TRBD1. CDR1 is MNHNS and CDR2 is SASEGT in the germline V gene. Trimming at V came to 6 bases and at J to 7 bases, leaving 11 bases not matched to a gene. The CDR3 consists of 15 residues.

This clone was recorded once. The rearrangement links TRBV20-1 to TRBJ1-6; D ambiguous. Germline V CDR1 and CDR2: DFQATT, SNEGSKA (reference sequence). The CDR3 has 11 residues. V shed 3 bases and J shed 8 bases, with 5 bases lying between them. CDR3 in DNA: TGCAGTGCTAGCAAGGATTCACCCCTCCACTTT. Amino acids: CSASKDSPLHF.

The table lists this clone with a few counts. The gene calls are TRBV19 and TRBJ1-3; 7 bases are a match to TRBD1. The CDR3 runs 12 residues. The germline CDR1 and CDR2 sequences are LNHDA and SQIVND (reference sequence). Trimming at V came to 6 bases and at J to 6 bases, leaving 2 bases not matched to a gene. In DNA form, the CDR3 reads TGTGCCAGTAGCGGGACAGCAAACACCATATATTTT. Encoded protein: CASSGTANTIYF.

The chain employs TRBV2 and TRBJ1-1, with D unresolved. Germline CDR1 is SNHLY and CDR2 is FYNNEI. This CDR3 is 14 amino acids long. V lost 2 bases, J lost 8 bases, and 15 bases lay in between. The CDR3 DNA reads TGTGCCAGCAGTGAACGACCGACTTCTAGAGAAGCTTTCTTT. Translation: CASSERPTSREAFF. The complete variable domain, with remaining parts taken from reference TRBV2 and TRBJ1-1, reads EPEVTQTPSHQVTQMGQEVILRCVPISNHLYFYWYRQILGQKVEFLVSFYNNEISEKSEIFDDQFSVERPDGSNFTLKIRSTKLEDSAMYFCASSERPTSREAFFGQGTRLTVV.

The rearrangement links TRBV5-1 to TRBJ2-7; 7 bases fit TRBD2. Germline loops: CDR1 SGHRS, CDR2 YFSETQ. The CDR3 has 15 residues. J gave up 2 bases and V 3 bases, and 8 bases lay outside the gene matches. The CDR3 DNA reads TGCGCCAGCAGCTGGTCCGGGGGGTCAACCTACGAGCAGTACTTC. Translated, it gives CASSWSGGSTYEQYF.

For the CDR3, the DNA is TGTGCCAGCAGTGAAGCAAGCGGGGCGCAGGGAAACATTCAGTACTTC. It translates to CASSEASGAQGNIQYF. The chain recombines TRBV6-1 with TRBJ2-4, with 7 bases identical to TRBD2. Germline V gene lookup returns CDR1 MNHNS and CDR2 SASEGT. The CDR3 extends over 16 amino acids. V lost 0 bases, J lost 6 bases, and 8 bases stayed unmatched.

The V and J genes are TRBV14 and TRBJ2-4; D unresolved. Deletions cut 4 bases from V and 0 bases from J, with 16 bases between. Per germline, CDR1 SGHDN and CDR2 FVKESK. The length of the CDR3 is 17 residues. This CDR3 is CASSPTLFLLAKNIQYF. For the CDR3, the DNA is TGTGCCAGCAGCCCTACCCTTTTCCTACTAGCCAAAAACATTCAGTACTTC.

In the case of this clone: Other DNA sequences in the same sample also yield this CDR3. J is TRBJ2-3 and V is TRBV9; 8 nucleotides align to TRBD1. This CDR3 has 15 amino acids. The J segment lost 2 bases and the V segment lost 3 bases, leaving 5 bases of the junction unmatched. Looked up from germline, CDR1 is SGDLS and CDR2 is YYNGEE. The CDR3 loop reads CASSASQGVTDTQYF. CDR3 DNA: TGTGCCAGCAGCGCCTCACAGGGGGTCACAGATACGCAGTATTTT.

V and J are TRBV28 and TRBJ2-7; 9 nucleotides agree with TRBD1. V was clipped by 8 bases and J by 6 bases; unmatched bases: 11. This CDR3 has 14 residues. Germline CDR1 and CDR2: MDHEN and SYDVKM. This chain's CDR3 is CASAGGTGRFEQYF. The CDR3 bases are TGTGCCAGCGCCGGGGGGACAGGGAGATTCGAGCAGTACTTC.

The CDR3, as DNA: TGTGCCAGCAGTAGCTCGGGGGCTGCGAACACCGGGGAGCTGTTTTTT. Its protein product is CASSSSGAANTGELFF. The chain joins TRBV28 to TRBJ2-2; D tentatively reads TRBD1 or TRBD2 (6 bases each). Per the germline V gene, CDR1 is MDHEN and CDR2 is SYDVKM. V lost 5 bases and J 0 bases, leaving 13 bases between the germline ends. This CDR3 is built from 16 residues.

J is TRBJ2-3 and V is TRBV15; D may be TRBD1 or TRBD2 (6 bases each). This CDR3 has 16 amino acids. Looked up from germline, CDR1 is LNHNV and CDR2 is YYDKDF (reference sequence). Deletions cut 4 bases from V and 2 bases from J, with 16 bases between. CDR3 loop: CATSKDRGLYTDTQYF. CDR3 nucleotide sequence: TGTGCCACCAGCAAGGATCGGGGGCTTTACACAGATACGCAGTATTTT.

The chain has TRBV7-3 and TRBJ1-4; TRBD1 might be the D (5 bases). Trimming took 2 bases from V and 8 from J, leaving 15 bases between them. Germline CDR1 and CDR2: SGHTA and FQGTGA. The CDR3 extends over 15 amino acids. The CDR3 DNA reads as TGTGCCAGCAGCTTAGGGGGAGGGGATGGAGAAAAACTGTTTTTT. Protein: CASSLGGGDGEKLFF.

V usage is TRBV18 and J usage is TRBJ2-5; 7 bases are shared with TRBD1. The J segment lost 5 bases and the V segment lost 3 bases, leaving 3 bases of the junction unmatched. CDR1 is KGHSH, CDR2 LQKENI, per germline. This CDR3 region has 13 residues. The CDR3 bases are TGTGCCAGCTCACCTCGACAGGGTGAGACCCAGTACTTC. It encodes CASSPRQGETQYF. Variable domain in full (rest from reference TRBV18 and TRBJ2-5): NAGVMQNPRHLVRRRGQEARLRCSPMKGHSHVYWYRQLPEEGLKFMVYLQKENIIDESGMPKERFSAEFPKEGPSILRIQQVVRGDSAAYFCASSPRQGETQYFGPGTRLLVL.

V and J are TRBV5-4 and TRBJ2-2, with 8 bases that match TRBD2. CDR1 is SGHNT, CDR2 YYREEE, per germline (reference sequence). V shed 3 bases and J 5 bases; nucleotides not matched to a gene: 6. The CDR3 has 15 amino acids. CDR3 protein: CASSSSGGGTGELFF. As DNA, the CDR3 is TGTGCCAGCAGCTCAAGCGGGGGAGGGACCGGGGAGCTGTTTTTT.

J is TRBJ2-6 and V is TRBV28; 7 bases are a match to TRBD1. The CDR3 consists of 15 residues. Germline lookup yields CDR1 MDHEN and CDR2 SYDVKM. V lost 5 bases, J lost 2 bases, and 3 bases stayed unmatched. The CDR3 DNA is TGTGCCAGCAGTAACAGGGGCCCTGGGGCCAACGTCCTGACTTTC. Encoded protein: CASSNRGPGANVLTF.

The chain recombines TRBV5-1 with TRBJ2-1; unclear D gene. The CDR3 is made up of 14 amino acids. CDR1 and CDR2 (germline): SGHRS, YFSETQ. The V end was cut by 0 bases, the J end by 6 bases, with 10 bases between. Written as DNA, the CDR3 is TGCGCCAGCAGCTTGGGATCAGTTGGCAATGAGCAGTTCTTC. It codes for CASSLGSVGNEQFF.

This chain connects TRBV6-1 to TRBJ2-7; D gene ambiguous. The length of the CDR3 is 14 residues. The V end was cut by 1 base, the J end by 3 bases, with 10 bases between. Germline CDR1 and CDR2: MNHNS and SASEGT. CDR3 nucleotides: TGTGCCAGCAGTGAAGTTGGCAGCGACTACGAGCAGTACTTC. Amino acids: CASSEVGSDYEQYF.

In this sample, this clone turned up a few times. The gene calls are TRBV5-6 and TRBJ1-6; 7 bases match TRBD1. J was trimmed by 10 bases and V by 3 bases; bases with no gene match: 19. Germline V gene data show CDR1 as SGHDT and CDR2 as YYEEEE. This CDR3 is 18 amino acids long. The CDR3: CASSSGLTTPTGWSPLHF. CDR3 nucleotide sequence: TGTGCCAGCAGCTCCGGACTCACCACGCCGACAGGGTGGTCACCCCTCCACTTT.

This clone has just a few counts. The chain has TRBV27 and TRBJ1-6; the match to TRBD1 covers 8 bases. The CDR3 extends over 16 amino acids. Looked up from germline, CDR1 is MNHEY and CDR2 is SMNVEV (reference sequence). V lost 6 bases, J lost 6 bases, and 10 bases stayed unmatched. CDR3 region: CASREPGTGPNSPLHF. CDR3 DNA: TGTGCCAGCAGGGAACCAGGGACAGGACCTAATTCACCCCTCCACTTT.

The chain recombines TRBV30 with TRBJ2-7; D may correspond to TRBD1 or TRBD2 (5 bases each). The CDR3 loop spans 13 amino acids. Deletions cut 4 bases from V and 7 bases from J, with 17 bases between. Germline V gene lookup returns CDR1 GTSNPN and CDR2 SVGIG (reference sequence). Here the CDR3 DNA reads TGTGCCTGGACCACTTATTTAGAGGGGGAGCAGTACTTC. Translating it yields CAWTTYLEGEQYF.

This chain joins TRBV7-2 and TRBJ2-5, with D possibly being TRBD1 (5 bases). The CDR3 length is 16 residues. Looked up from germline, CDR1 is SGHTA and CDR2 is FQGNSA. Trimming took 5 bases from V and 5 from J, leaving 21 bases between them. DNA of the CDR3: TGTGCCAGCAGCGGGGCCCCCATCCCTCTCATGGAGACCCAGTACTTC. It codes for CASSGAPIPLMETQYF.

CDR3 bases: TGTGCCAGCAGTTACCAACCAGGGGGCGGAAACACCATATATTTT. As protein: CASSYQPGGGNTIYF. The chain joins TRBV6-5 to TRBJ1-3, with 8 bases that match TRBD1. The V segment lost 2 bases and the J segment 4 bases; nucleotides outside the gene matches: 4. Germline loops: CDR1 MNHEY, CDR2 SVGAGI. The CDR3 runs 15 residues.

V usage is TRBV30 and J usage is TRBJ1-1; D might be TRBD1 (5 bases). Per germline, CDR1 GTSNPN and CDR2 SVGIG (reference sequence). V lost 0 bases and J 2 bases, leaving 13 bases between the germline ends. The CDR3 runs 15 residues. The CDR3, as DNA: TGTGCCTGGAGTGTACGTAGAAGGGGAAACACTGAAGCTTTCTTT. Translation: CAWSVRRRGNTEAFF.

CDR3 sequence: CASSLGWSETQYF. The CDR3 nucleotides are TGTGCCAGCAGCTTAGGTTGGTCGGAGACCCAGTACTTC. The chain recombines TRBV7-2 with TRBJ2-5, with D unresolved. V was shortened by 1 base and J by 5 bases, with 8 bases between the two germline ends. Germline CDR1 is SGHTA and CDR2 is FQGNSA. The CDR3 runs 13 residues.

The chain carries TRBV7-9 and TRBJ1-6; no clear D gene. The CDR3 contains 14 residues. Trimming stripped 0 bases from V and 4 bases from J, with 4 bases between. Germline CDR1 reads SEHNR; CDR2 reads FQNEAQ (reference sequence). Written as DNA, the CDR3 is TGTGCCAGCAGCTTAGCAGCTTATAATTCACCCCTCCACTTT. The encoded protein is CASSLAAYNSPLHF.

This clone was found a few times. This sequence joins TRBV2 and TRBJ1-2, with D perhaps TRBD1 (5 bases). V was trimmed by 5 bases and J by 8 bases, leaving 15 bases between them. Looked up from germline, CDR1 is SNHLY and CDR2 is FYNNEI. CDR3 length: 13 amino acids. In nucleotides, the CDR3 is TGTGCCAGCAGTCTGACGGGGGTCCGGGGCTACACCTTC. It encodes CASSLTGVRGYTF. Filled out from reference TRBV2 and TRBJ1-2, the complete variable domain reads EPEVTQTPSHQVTQMGQEVILRCVPISNHLYFYWYRQILGQKVEFLVSFYNNEISEKSEIFDDQFSVERPDGSNFTLKIRSTKLEDSAMYFCASSLTGVRGYTFGSGTRLTVV.

CDR3 in DNA: TGCAGCGTTGAAGAGGGGGGCAGGGCGTCTGGCTACACCTTC. It encodes CSVEEGGRASGYTF. The genes are TRBV29-1 and TRBJ1-2; D is perhaps TRBD1 (6 bases). V was cut by 0 bases and J by 7 bases, with 15 bases left in between. The CDR3 sequence is 14 residues long. Germline V gene lookup returns CDR1 SQVTM and CDR2 ANQGSEA.